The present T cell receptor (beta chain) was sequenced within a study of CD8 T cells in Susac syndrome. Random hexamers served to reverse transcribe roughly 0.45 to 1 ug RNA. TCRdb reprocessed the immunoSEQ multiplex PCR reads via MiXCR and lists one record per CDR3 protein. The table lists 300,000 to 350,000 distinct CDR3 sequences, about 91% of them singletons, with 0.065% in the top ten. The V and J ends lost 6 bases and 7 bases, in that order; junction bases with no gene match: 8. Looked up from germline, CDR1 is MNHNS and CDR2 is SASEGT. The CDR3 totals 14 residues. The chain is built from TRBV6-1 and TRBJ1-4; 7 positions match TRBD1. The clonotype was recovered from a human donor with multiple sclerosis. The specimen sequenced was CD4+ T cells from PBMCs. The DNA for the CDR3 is TGTGCCAGCAGGCCTTCAGGGGGAGGTGAAAAACTGTTTTTT. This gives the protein CASRPSGGGEKLFF.